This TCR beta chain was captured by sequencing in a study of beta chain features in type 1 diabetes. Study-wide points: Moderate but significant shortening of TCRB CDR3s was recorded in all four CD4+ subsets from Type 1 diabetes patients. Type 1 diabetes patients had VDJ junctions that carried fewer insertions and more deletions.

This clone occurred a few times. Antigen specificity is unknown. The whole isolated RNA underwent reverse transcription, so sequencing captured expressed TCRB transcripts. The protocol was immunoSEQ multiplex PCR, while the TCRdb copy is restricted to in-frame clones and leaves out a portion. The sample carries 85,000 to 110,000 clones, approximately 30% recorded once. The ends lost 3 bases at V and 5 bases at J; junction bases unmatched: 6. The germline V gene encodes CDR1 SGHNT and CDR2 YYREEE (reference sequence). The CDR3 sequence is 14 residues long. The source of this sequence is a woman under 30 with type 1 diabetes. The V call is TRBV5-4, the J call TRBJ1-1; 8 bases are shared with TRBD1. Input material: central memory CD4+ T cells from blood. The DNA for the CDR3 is TGTGCCAGCAGCTCTCAGGACAGGGAAACTGAAGCTTTCTTT. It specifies CASSSQDRETEAFF.